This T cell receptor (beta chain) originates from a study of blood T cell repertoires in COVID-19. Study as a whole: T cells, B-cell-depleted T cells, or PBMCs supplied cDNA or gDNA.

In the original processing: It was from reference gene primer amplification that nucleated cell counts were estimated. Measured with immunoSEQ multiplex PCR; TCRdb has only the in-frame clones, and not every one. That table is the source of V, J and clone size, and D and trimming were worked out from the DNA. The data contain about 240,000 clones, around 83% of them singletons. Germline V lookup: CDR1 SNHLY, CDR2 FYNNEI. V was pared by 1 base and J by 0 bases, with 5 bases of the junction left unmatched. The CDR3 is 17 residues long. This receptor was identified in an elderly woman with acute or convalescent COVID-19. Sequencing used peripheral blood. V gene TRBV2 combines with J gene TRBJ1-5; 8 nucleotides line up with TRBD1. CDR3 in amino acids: CASSEGTGTNSNQPQHF. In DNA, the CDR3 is TGTGCCAGCAGTGAAGGGACAGGGACAAATAGCAATCAGCCCCAGCATTTT. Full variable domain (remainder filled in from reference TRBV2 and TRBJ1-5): EPEVTQTPSHQVTQMGQEVILRCVPISNHLYFYWYRQILGQKVEFLVSFYNNEISEKSEIFDDQFSVERPDGSNFTLKIRSTKLEDSAMYFCASSEGTGTNSNQPQHFGDGTRLSIL.